These 26 T cell receptor beta chains originate from one sample sequenced in a study of T cells in Graves' hyperthyroidism and ophthalmopathy. What was amplified from RNA transcripts were TCR beta CDR3 regions. When the TCR CDR3 underwent first-round RT-PCR, the HTBI primer set was used. Each CDR3 protein gets one entry after TCRdb re-called the multiplex PCR reads with MiXCR. The sample has about 690,000 distinct CDR3 sequences; around a sixth are singletons. The specimen was blood. The source of these receptors is a man in his fifties with Graves' hyperthyroidism.

This clonotype was recorded a few times. The rearrangement joins TRBV6-4 to TRBJ2-2; D is unresolved. Trimming took 6 bases from V and 8 from J, leaving 7 bases between them. Germline lookup yields CDR1 MRHNA and CDR2 SNTAGT. This CDR3 region has 11 residues. CDR3: CASSSGGELFF. The CDR3 DNA is TGTGCCAGCAGCAGTGGGGGGGAGCTGTTTTTT.

This clonotype was observed many times. The chain combines TRBV10-3 with TRBJ2-7; 10 nucleotides line up with TRBD1. The CDR3 runs 16 residues. V was clipped by 3 bases and J by 3 bases; unmatched bases: 8. CDR1 is ENHRY and CDR2 is SYGVKD in the germline V gene. For the CDR3, the DNA is TGTGCCATCAGTGAACCTGGACAGGGGGAAAACTACGAGCAGTACTTC. Translating it yields CAISEPGQGENYEQYF.

In this sample, this clonotype turned up many times. The J gene is TRBJ2-7, the V gene TRBV14, with no clear D. The CDR3 consists of 16 residues. V was pared by 1 base and J by 3 bases, with 16 bases between. Germline V gene data show CDR1 as SGHDN and CDR2 as FVKESK. In DNA, the CDR3 is TGTGCCAGCAGCCAAGTCGGAAGGAACCTATACTACGAGCAGTACTTC. It specifies CASSQVGRNLYYEQYF.

This clonotype was recorded at least ten times. The chain recombines TRBV28 with TRBJ2-5, with TRBD2 identical over 10 bases. The V segment lost 6 bases and the J segment 4 bases; nucleotides outside the gene matches: 11. Germline V gene data show CDR1 as MDHEN and CDR2 as SYDVKM. The CDR3 is 16 residues long. CDR3 sequence: CASRFELLAGRETQYF. The CDR3 DNA is TGTGCCAGCAGATTTGAGTTACTAGCGGGACGAGAGACCCAGTACTTC.

The chain links TRBV6-2 or TRBV6-3 to TRBJ1-2; D ambiguous. The CDR3 loop spans 14 amino acids. Germline assignment: CDR1 MNHEY and CDR2 SVGEGT. The CDR3 DNA sequence: TGTGCTTGGCCGGACGTTTTGAGGGACTATGGCTACACCTTC. Protein product: CAWPDVLRDYGYTF.

This clonotype was observed at least ten times. V and J are TRBV28 and TRBJ2-4; D call uncertain. The germline gives CDR1 MDHEN, CDR2 SYDVKM. The CDR3 consists of 14 residues. V lost 4 bases and J 3 bases, leaving 10 bases between the germline ends. The CDR3 DNA follows: TGTGCCAGCAGTTCCTTTGGGGACAAAAACATTCAGTACTTC. This gives the protein CASSSFGDKNIQYF.

The CDR3 nucleotides read TGTGCCAGCAGCTTGCCGGGACTTAGTCAAGAGACCCAGTACTTC. Amino acid sequence: CASSLPGLSQETQYF. The genes are TRBV7-6 and TRBJ2-5, with D perhaps TRBD2 (6 bases). Per the germline V gene, CDR1 is SGHVS and CDR2 is FNYEAQ. CDR3 length: 15 residues. V was trimmed by 3 bases and J by 2 bases, leaving 13 bases between them. The full variable domain, with the rest looked up from reference TRBV7-6 and TRBJ2-5, is GAGVSQSPRYKVTKRGQDVALRCDPISGHVSLYWYRQALGQGPEFLTYFNYEAQQDKSGLPNDRFSAERPEGSISTLTIQRTEQRDSAMYRCASSLPGLSQETQYFGPGTRLLVL.

The chain links TRBV9 to TRBJ1-2; D remains ambiguous. CDR1 is SGDLS, CDR2 YYNGEE, per germline. The length of the CDR3 is 14 residues. Trimming left V 0 bases short and J 0 bases short, with 6 bases between. CDR3 amino acids: CASSVGNTNYGYTF. CDR3 nucleotides: TGTGCCAGCAGCGTAGGGAACACTAACTATGGCTACACCTTC.

This clonotype was detected many times. The gene calls are TRBV6-1 and TRBJ2-1, with TRBD2 matching over 10 bases. The J segment lost 3 bases and the V segment lost 5 bases, leaving 10 bases of the junction unmatched. Germline-derived CDR1 and CDR2 are MNHNS and SASEGT. This CDR3 has 17 residues. In DNA form, the CDR3 reads TGTGCCAGCAGTACCCAACTAGCGGGGACCATCTACAATGAGCAGTTCTTC. Its protein product is CASSTQLAGTIYNEQFF.

This clonotype was seen at least ten times. The J gene is TRBJ1-2, the V gene TRBV9, with D maybe TRBD1 (5 bases). V shed 0 bases and J shed 7 bases, with 10 bases lying between them. In germline, CDR1 is SGDLS, CDR2 YYNGEE. The CDR3 contains 13 residues. CDR3 protein: CASSVATGVGYTF. CDR3 coding DNA: TGTGCCAGCAGCGTAGCTACGGGGGTTGGCTACACCTTC.

This clonotype was recorded at least ten times. The chain joins TRBV12-3 or TRBV12-4 to TRBJ1-1; D perhaps matches TRBD1 (5 bases). V lost 5 bases, J lost 1 base, and 17 bases lay in between. The CDR3 covers 16 residues. The CDR3, as DNA: TGTGCCAGCAGTCTAAGGCAGGGCTCTTCGAACACTGAAGCTTTCTTT. Encoded protein: CASSLRQGSSNTEAFF.

This clonotype was counted at least ten times. The V gene is TRBV18, the J gene TRBJ2-1; unclear D gene. The CDR3 sequence is 12 residues long. Looked up from germline, CDR1 is KGHSH and CDR2 is LQKENI. Trimming left V 4 bases short and J 8 bases short, with 9 bases between. CDR3 DNA sequence: TGTGCCAGCTCACGACTTAGTGATGAGCAGTTCTTC. Translation gives CASSRLSDEQFF.

This clonotype was detected ten times or more. The chain uses TRBV7-2 and TRBJ1-4; D is unresolved. The CDR3 is made up of 13 amino acids. V shed 0 bases and J shed 8 bases, with 7 bases lying between them. CDR1 SGHTA and CDR2 FQGNSA come from the germline V gene. As DNA, the CDR3 is TGTGCCAGCAGCTTAGCTACGCGGGAAAAACTGTTTTTT. This encodes CASSLATREKLFF. The variable domain in full, completed from reference TRBV7-2 and TRBJ1-4, reads GAGVSQSPSNKVTEKGKDVELRCDPISGHTALYWYRQSLGQGLEFLIYFQGNSAPDKSGLPSDRFSAERTGGSVSTLTIQRTQQEDSAVYLCASSLATREKLFFGSGTQLSVL.

This clonotype appeared many times. This rearrangement joins TRBV6-1 to TRBJ2-7, with D hard to call. CDR3 length: 11 amino acids. CDR1 is MNHNS, CDR2 SASEGT, per germline. Trimming removed 6 bases at V and 2 bases at J, with 5 bases between. CDR3 residues: CASRAAYEQYF. DNA of the CDR3: TGTGCCAGCAGGGCAGCCTACGAGCAGTACTTC.

This clonotype has ten or more counts. The chain links TRBV7-2 to TRBJ2-3, with D possibly being TRBD1 (6 bases). V lost 1 base and J 4 bases, leaving 15 bases between the germline ends. The germline V gene encodes CDR1 SGHTA and CDR2 FQGNSA. The CDR3 is made up of 16 amino acids. CDR3 sequence: CASSLEPAHRADTQYF. The CDR3 DNA reads as TGTGCCAGCAGCTTAGAACCCGCTCACAGGGCAGATACGCAGTATTTT.

In this sample, this clonotype turned up many times. The chain employs TRBV12-3 or TRBV12-4 and TRBJ2-1; no reliable D call. The V end lost 6 bases, the J end lost 3 bases, and 15 bases lay between the germline ends. The CDR3 has 15 residues. CDR3 sequence reads: CASRAGALGYNEQFF. CDR3 bases: TGTGCCAGCAGGGCCGGCGCCCTTGGCTACAATGAGCAGTTCTTC.

Ten or more counts support this clonotype. This chain connects TRBV6-2 or TRBV6-3 to TRBJ1-1, with D uncertain. This CDR3 is 13 amino acids long. The ends were cut back, 7 bases at V and 4 bases at J, with 13 bases in the middle. Germline V CDR1 and CDR2: MNHEY, SVGEGT. The CDR3 is CASIIDRGTEAFF. CDR3 coding DNA: TGTGCCAGCATTATCGACCGAGGCACTGAAGCTTTCTTT.

This clonotype occurred many times. This rearrangement joins TRBV6-2 or TRBV6-3 to TRBJ2-7; 11 bases are shared with TRBD2. The CDR3 totals 14 residues. The ends lost 10 bases at V and 5 bases at J; junction bases unmatched: 10. The germline V gene encodes CDR1 MNHEY and CDR2 SVGEGT. This CDR3 is CATKTSGNLDEQYF. Written as DNA, the CDR3 is TGTGCCACCAAGACTAGCGGGAACCTGGACGAGCAGTACTTC.

This clonotype appeared a few times. The chain recombines TRBV20-1 with TRBJ2-2; D is perhaps TRBD2 (5 bases). Germline CDR1 and CDR2: DFQATT and SNEGSKA (reference sequence). Trimming took 1 base from V and 8 from J, leaving 11 bases between them. CDR3 length equals 13 residues. The CDR3 spells CSARARGGGELFF. DNA of the CDR3: TGCAGTGCTAGAGCCCGGGGTGGAGGGGAGCTGTTTTTT.

This clonotype has a count of ten or more. The genes are TRBV12-3 or TRBV12-4 and TRBJ2-7; TRBD1 agrees at 7 bases. Losses at the gene ends were 5 bases for V and 2 bases for J; bases not matched to a gene: 12. CDR3 length: 16 amino acids. The CDR3 nucleotides are TGTGCCAGCAGTGCCGATACAGGGGAGATCCCCTACGAGCAGTACTTC. As protein: CASSADTGEIPYEQYF.

This clonotype was seen many times. V usage is TRBV7-2 and J usage is TRBJ1-6; 7 bases are a match to TRBD1. The CDR3 covers 14 residues. The trim removed 5 bases at V and 6 bases at J, leaving 4 bases unmatched. Germline assignment: CDR1 SGHTA and CDR2 FQGNSA. The CDR3 coding sequence is TGTGCCAGCAGCCGACAGGGAAGTAATTCACCCCTCCACTTT. Amino acid sequence: CASSRQGSNSPLHF.

Ten or more counts support this clonotype. The chain couples TRBV9 to TRBJ1-1; D might be TRBD1 (5 bases). This CDR3 region has 14 residues. V lost 0 bases and J 6 bases, leaving 12 bases between the germline ends. Germline V CDR1 and CDR2: SGDLS, YYNGEE. The CDR3 loop is CASSVESMGAEAFF. The CDR3 DNA reads TGTGCCAGCAGCGTAGAATCGATGGGGGCTGAAGCTTTCTTT. Using reference TRBV9 and TRBJ1-1 for the parts outside the CDR3, the full variable domain is DSGVTQTPKHLITATGQRVTLRCSPRSGDLSVYWYQQSLDQGLQFLIQYYNGEERAKGNILERFSAQQFPDLHSELNLSSLELGDSALYFCASSVESMGAEAFFGQGTRLTVV.

The genes are TRBV7-8 and TRBJ2-1, with TRBD1 as a possible D gene (5 bases). V was trimmed by 0 bases and J by 10 bases, leaving 7 bases between them. Germline CDR1 reads SGHVS; CDR2 reads FQNEAQ. The CDR3 length is 12 residues. The CDR3 reads CASSLAAGEQFF. CDR3 nucleotides: TGTGCCAGCAGCTTAGCGGCAGGGGAGCAGTTCTTC.

This clonotype was picked up many times. The genes are TRBV28 and TRBJ2-5, with 7 positions matching TRBD2. The trim removed 4 bases at V and 4 bases at J, leaving 12 bases unmatched. This CDR3 has 16 residues. Germline V gives CDR1 MDHEN, CDR2 SYDVKM. The CDR3, as DNA: TGTGCCAGCAGTTCGCCGGGGAGGGGTCGGGGAGAGACCCAGTACTTC. This encodes CASSSPGRGRGETQYF.

The table lists this clonotype with many counts. This chain connects TRBV28 to TRBJ2-3; 7 nucleotides line up with TRBD2. The ends lost 4 bases at V and 1 base at J; junction bases unmatched: 5. The length of the CDR3 is 15 residues. Germline loops: CDR1 MDHEN, CDR2 SYDVKM. CDR3 DNA: TGTGCCAGCAGTTCCGGCGGGAGAGGCACAGATACGCAGTATTTT. Translation: CASSSGGRGTDTQYF.

The chain employs TRBV7-6 and TRBJ2-7; D might be TRBD2 (7 bases). V dropped 5 bases and J dropped 3 bases, with 17 bases sitting between them. Germline CDR1 and CDR2: SGHVS and FNYEAQ. The CDR3 length is 15 residues. The CDR3 is CASSAGIGGHYEQYF. DNA of the CDR3: TGTGCCAGCAGCGCGGGGATCGGGGGGCACTACGAGCAGTACTTC. The full variable domain, in which reference TRBV7-6 and TRBJ2-7 provide the parts outside the CDR3, is GAGVSQSPRYKVTKRGQDVALRCDPISGHVSLYWYRQALGQGPEFLTYFNYEAQQDKSGLPNDRFSAERPEGSISTLTIQRTEQRDSAMYRCASSAGIGGHYEQYFGPGTRLTVT.